One sample yielded the 23 T cell receptor beta chains listed below, sequenced in a study of blood T cell repertoires in COVID-19. Repertoires were generated with immunoSEQ multiplex PCR, while TCRdb's copy carries only in-frame clones and drops some. The data show 15,000 to 17,000 clones, around 85% seen once. The sample was peripheral blood. The origin of the receptors is a man between 65 and 85 years old in a cohort sampled during active COVID-19.

This clone was detected once. The chain has TRBV5-3 and TRBJ2-3, with TRBD2 identical over 13 bases. TRBV5-3 is recorded as an ORF, its role being uncertain. V trimming: 4 bases; J trimming: 0 bases; junction bases outside the gene matches: 11. This CDR3 has 19 residues. CDR3 sequence (DNA): TGTGCCAGAAGCGAGGCCGGGACTAGCGGGAACCCTAGCACAGATACGCAGTATTTT. It codes for CARSEAGTSGNPSTDTQYF.

This chain links TRBV27 with TRBJ1-4; D uncertain. Between the trimmed V and J ends, which lost 5 bases and 6 bases, there was a span of 19 bases. The length of the CDR3 is 16 residues. The germline gives CDR1 MNHEY, CDR2 SMNVEV (reference sequence). The DNA for the CDR3 is TGTGCCAGCAGTCCCAAGGCTCAATACGAGGATGAAAAACTGTTTTTT. This encodes CASSPKAQYEDEKLFF.

V gene TRBV5-1 combines with J gene TRBJ1-2, with TRBD1 matching over 8 bases. CDR1 is SGHRS and CDR2 is YFSETQ in the germline V gene. Trimming removed 4 bases from V and 5 bases from J; junction bases left unmatched: 7. This CDR3 region has 14 residues. CDR3 amino acids: CASSPQGVDYGYTF. The CDR3, as DNA: TGCGCCAGCAGCCCACAGGGGGTGGATTATGGCTACACCTTC.

The chain's CDR3 is CASSIGGGRASYEQYF. The CDR3 bases are TGTGCCAGCAGTATAGGGGGGGGGCGCGCCTCCTACGAGCAGTACTTC. J is TRBJ2-7 and V is TRBV7-6; possibly TRBD2 for D (7 bases). The germline V gene encodes CDR1 SGHVS and CDR2 FNYEAQ. Trimming shortened V by 6 bases and J by 0 bases, and 18 bases separated the two germline ends. The CDR3 totals 16 residues.

V is TRBV3-1 (or the pseudogene TRBV3-2) and J is TRBJ2-1; TRBD2 matches at 7 bases. V gave up 0 bases and J gave up 2 bases; unmatched junction bases: 4. Germline-derived CDR1 and CDR2 are LGHDT and YNNKEL (reference sequence). The CDR3 length is 16 residues. The CDR3 protein is CASSQDGGVTYNEQFF. The CDR3 region has the DNA TGTGCCAGCAGCCAAGATGGGGGGGTTACCTACAATGAGCAGTTCTTC.

The rearrangement uses TRBV18 and TRBJ1-5; the D is unclear. CDR1 is KGHSH, CDR2 LQKENI, per germline. V was trimmed by 2 bases and J by 5 bases, leaving 7 bases between them. The CDR3 extends over 13 amino acids. CDR3 region: CASSPTADQPQHF. DNA for the CDR3: TGTGCCAGCTCACCAACCGCGGATCAGCCCCAGCATTTT.

In this sample, this clone is medium-sized. The rearrangement uses TRBV27 and TRBJ1-2; 9 bases align to TRBD1. Per germline, CDR1 MNHEY and CDR2 SMNVEV (reference sequence). The CDR3 extends over 15 amino acids. V was pared by 5 bases and J by 8 bases, with 12 bases of the junction left unmatched. Written as DNA, the CDR3 is TGTGCCAGCAGTAGAGCACAGGGGGCGGAGTGGGGCTACACCTTC. Protein sequence: CASSRAQGAEWGYTF.

The rearrangement uses TRBV5-6 and TRBJ1-3, with 9 bases aligning to TRBD1. Germline CDR1 SGHDT, CDR2 YYEEEE. The CDR3 runs 16 residues. Germline trimming cut 2 bases from V and 4 bases from J; bases unmatched to any gene: 7. As DNA, the CDR3 is TGTGCCAGCAGCTTATTACAGGGGGCAGACGGAAACACCATATATTTT. Its translation is CASSLLQGADGNTIYF. Variable domain in full (rest from reference TRBV5-6 and TRBJ1-3): DAGVTQSPTHLIKTRGQQVTLRCSPKSGHDTVSWYQQALGQGPQFIFQYYEEEERQRGNFPDRFSGHQFPNYSSELNVNALLLGDSALYLCASSLLQGADGNTIYFGEGSWLTVV.

The J gene is TRBJ2-1, the V gene TRBV30, with 9 bases aligning to TRBD2. The germline V gene has CDR1 GTSNPN and CDR2 SVGIG (reference sequence). V trimming: 1 base; J trimming: 9 bases; junction bases outside the gene matches: 4. The length of the CDR3 is 13 residues. This chain's CDR3 is CAWSGLAESEQFF. The CDR3 nucleotides read TGTGCCTGGAGTGGACTAGCGGAGAGTGAGCAGTTCTTC. The whole variable domain, remainder taken from reference TRBV30 and TRBJ2-1, is SQTIHQWPATLVQPVGSPLSLECTVEGTSNPNLYWYRQAAGRGLQLLFYSVGIGQISSEVPQNLSASRPQDRQFILSSKKLLLSDSGFYLCAWSGLAESEQFFGPGTRLTVL.

In its sample, this clone was seen a few times. This rearrangement joins TRBV5-1 to TRBJ2-2; possibly TRBD1 for D (6 bases). The length of the CDR3 is 15 residues. V was shortened by 0 bases and J by 5 bases, with 11 bases between the two germline ends. Germline V gives CDR1 SGHRS, CDR2 YFSETQ. The CDR3 nucleotides are TGCGCCAGCAGCTTGGAAGGGGGAAGGACCGGGGAGCTGTTTTTT. It yields the protein CASSLEGGRTGELFF.

The chain carries TRBV11-1 and TRBJ2-7; 7 bases fit TRBD1. The germline V gene encodes CDR1 SGHAT and CDR2 FQDESV (reference sequence). J gave up 6 bases and V 2 bases, and 4 bases lay outside the gene matches. The CDR3 runs 13 residues. The CDR3 is CASSLTGVGEQYF. The CDR3 nucleotides are TGTGCCAGCAGCTTAACAGGGGTGGGCGAGCAGTACTTC.

The chain recombines TRBV5-8 with TRBJ1-6; 12 bases match TRBD1. The germline V gene encodes CDR1 SGHTS and CDR2 YDEGEE. The trim removed 4 bases at V and 10 bases at J, leaving 9 bases unmatched. The CDR3 length is 16 residues. CDR3 DNA sequence: TGTGCCAGCAGCCTCCGGGACAGGGGGCCGCGGTCACCCCTCCACTTT. The encoded protein is CASSLRDRGPRSPLHF.

The rearrangement uses TRBV5-1 and TRBJ2-1; tentatively, D is TRBD2 (6 bases). The V and J ends lost 0 bases and 2 bases respectively, with 18 bases between them. The CDR3 is 18 amino acids. The V gene's germline CDR1 is SGHRS and CDR2 YFSETQ. This chain's CDR3 is CASSLEFSGPLTYNEQFF. For the CDR3, the DNA is TGCGCCAGCAGCTTGGAATTTAGCGGTCCCCTTACCTACAATGAGCAGTTCTTC.

This clone was detected only once. This rearrangement joins TRBV7-3 to TRBJ2-1; a possible D gene is TRBD2 (5 bases). The CDR3 is 17 amino acids. The V gene's germline CDR1 is SGHTA and CDR2 FQGTGA. Deletions cut 3 bases from V and 0 bases from J, with 15 bases between. Here the CDR3 reads CASSLFGGYSSYNEQFF. In DNA, the CDR3 is TGTGCCAGCAGCTTGTTTGGCGGGTACAGCTCCTACAATGAGCAGTTCTTC.

The DNA of the CDR3 is TGTGCCAGCAGTGGGGAAGGGGGCACAGGAAACACCATATATTTT. It codes for CASSGEGGTGNTIYF. The chain carries TRBV2 and TRBJ1-3, with 7 bases matching TRBD1. The CDR3 has 15 amino acids. The trim removed 4 bases at V and 4 bases at J, leaving 7 bases unmatched. Germline-derived CDR1 and CDR2 are SNHLY and FYNNEI. The full variable domain, rest sourced from reference TRBV2 and TRBJ1-3, is EPEVTQTPSHQVTQMGQEVILRCVPISNHLYFYWYRQILGQKVEFLVSFYNNEISEKSEIFDDQFSVERPDGSNFTLKIRSTKLEDSAMYFCASSGEGGTGNTIYFGEGSWLTVV.

V is TRBV6-5 and J is TRBJ1-2; D might be TRBD1 (5 bases). Germline CDR1 and CDR2: MNHEY and SVGAGI. CDR3 length: 14 residues. V lost 6 bases, J lost 7 bases, and 18 bases lay in between. CDR3 amino acids: CASRPGDSLRGYTF. CDR3 coding DNA: TGTGCCAGCAGACCGGGGGATTCGCTACGTGGCTACACCTTC.

This chain links TRBV10-3 with TRBJ2-7; 8 bases agree with TRBD1. Germline trimming cut 10 bases from V and 2 bases from J; bases unmatched to any gene: 13. The CDR3 runs to 15 residues. Germline V gene data show CDR1 as ENHRY and CDR2 as SYGVKD. CDR3 bases: TGTGCCACCCGAAAGTCGCGGGGACAGGCCTACGAGCAGTACTTC. This sequence encodes CATRKSRGQAYEQYF.

The chain joins TRBV29-1 to TRBJ1-5; 7 nucleotides align to TRBD1. The V segment lost 6 bases and the J segment 2 bases; nucleotides outside the gene matches: 4. This CDR3 contains 13 residues. The V gene's germline CDR1 is SQVTM and CDR2 ANQGSEA. As DNA, the CDR3 is TGCAGCGTCCAGGGGGTGGGCAATCAGCCCCAGCATTTT. As protein: CSVQGVGNQPQHF.

V and J are TRBV6-1 and TRBJ2-7; a possible D gene is TRBD2 (5 bases). Per germline, CDR1 MNHNS and CDR2 SASEGT. V lost 2 bases to trimming and J lost 10 bases, with 15 bases between them. CDR3 size: 13 residues. CDR3 sequence reads: CASSEPVSEIQYF. The CDR3 DNA follows: TGTGCCAGCAGTGAACCCGTTAGCGAAATTCAGTACTTC.

The chain joins TRBV12-3 or TRBV12-4 to TRBJ2-3, with D uncertain. With 3 bases removed from V and 4 bases from J, the gap between germline ends came to 5 bases. The CDR3 totals 12 residues. CDR3 nucleotide sequence: TGTGCCAGCAGTTTTCAGTCAGATACGCAGTATTTT. Its translation is CASSFQSDTQYF.

The count of this clone is one. V usage is TRBV18 and J usage is TRBJ2-2; 7 bases are shared with TRBD2. The germline V gene encodes CDR1 KGHSH and CDR2 LQKENI. This CDR3 is 16 amino acids long. J gave up 3 bases and V 2 bases, and 6 bases lay outside the gene matches. CDR3 DNA: TGTGCCAGCTCACCATTTAGCGGGCCCGACACCGGGGAGCTGTTTTTT. Translated, it gives CASSPFSGPDTGELFF. The full variable domain, rest sourced from reference TRBV18 and TRBJ2-2, is NAGVMQNPRHLVRRRGQEARLRCSPMKGHSHVYWYRQLPEEGLKFMVYLQKENIIDESGMPKERFSAEFPKEGPSILRIQQVVRGDSAAYFCASSPFSGPDTGELFFGEGSRLTVL.

This clone was observed once. The chain employs TRBV7-9 and TRBJ2-7; tentatively, D is TRBD2 (6 bases). Germline CDR1 SEHNR, CDR2 FQNEAQ (reference sequence). This CDR3 is 14 amino acids long. Trimming took off 5 bases at V and 4 bases at J, with 15 bases between the two ends. The CDR3 region is CASSTLGGSYEQYF. CDR3 DNA sequence: TGTGCCAGCAGCACCCTGGGGGGATCTTACGAGCAGTACTTC.

This clone has more than one count but fewer than ten. This chain connects TRBV7-3 to TRBJ2-6; TRBD1 aligns across 8 bases. The germline V gene has CDR1 SGHTA and CDR2 FQGTGA. The CDR3 covers 17 residues. The trim removed 4 bases at V and 0 bases at J, leaving 5 bases unmatched. Written as DNA, the CDR3 is TGTGCCAGCAGCTCCCGGACAGGGACCTCTGGGGCCAACGTCCTGACTTTC. Residues: CASSSRTGTSGANVLTF.